These 22 T cell receptor beta chains originate from one sample sequenced in a study of T cell clonotyping in hematopoietic cell transplantation. The time point denotes: recipient sample about 28 days before transplant, after cytoreduction. Profiling relied on immunoSEQ multiplex PCR, and the TCRdb table lists in-frame clones only, not all of them. The top ten clones hold around 4% of a sample with about 5,400 clones, around 83% of them seen once. The sequences come from peripheral blood mononuclear cells, collected before stem cell transplant. The source is a man aged 55 to 70 with acute myeloid leukemia. Some clones in this sample may be carry-over from other donors' samples.

The chain recombines TRBV7-9 with TRBJ2-1; 14 bases agree with TRBD2. The V gene end was trimmed by 5 bases and the J gene end by 9 bases; junction bases not matched to a gene: 6. Looked up from germline, CDR1 is SEHNR and CDR2 is FQNEAQ (reference sequence). The CDR3 consists of 15 residues. As DNA, the CDR3 is TGTGCCAGCAGCCCCGGGACTAGCGGGGGAGGTGAGCAGTTCTTC. Protein product: CASSPGTSGGGEQFF.

The rearrangement joins TRBV28 to TRBJ1-4, with D possibly being TRBD1 (6 bases). The germline V gene encodes CDR1 MDHEN and CDR2 SYDVKM. CDR3 size: 15 residues. The V end was cut by 6 bases, the J end by 4 bases, with 15 bases between. CDR3 sequence (DNA): TGTGCCAGCAGGACTGTGACAGGCGTTAATGAAAAACTGTTTTTT. This encodes CASRTVTGVNEKLFF.

In this sample, this clone turned up a few times. The gene calls are TRBV10-1 and TRBJ1-1; D call uncertain. V was clipped by 5 bases and J by 4 bases, with 14 bases between them. The germline V gene encodes CDR1 WNHNN and CDR2 SYGVQD (reference sequence). The CDR3 spans 14 residues. The CDR3 DNA sequence: TGCGCCAGCAGTAAGACGCTGACGGGCACTGAAGCTTTCTTT. This encodes CASSKTLTGTEAFF.

This chain connects TRBV29-1 to TRBJ1-1, with D uncertain. Germline V CDR1 and CDR2: SQVTM, ANQGSEA. The germline V and J ends were trimmed by 7 bases and 0 bases, with 15 bases remaining between them. The length of the CDR3 is 14 residues. CDR3: CSGEGSAVNTEAFF. CDR3 DNA: TGCAGCGGTGAGGGCTCGGCTGTGAACACTGAAGCTTTCTTT.

This clone was seen once. This chain links TRBV7-9 with TRBJ2-1; 10 nucleotides match TRBD1. The CDR3 length is 16 residues. J gave up 4 bases and V 6 bases, and 9 bases lay outside the gene matches. Germline V gives CDR1 SEHNR, CDR2 FQNEAQ (reference sequence). The CDR3 loop reads CASSMGTGVGYNEQFF. CDR3 DNA sequence: TGTGCCAGCAGTATGGGGACAGGGGTTGGATACAATGAGCAGTTCTTC.

This clone was seen a handful of times. The rearrangement joins TRBV7-9 to TRBJ1-2, with 7 nucleotides matching TRBD1. The V gene end was trimmed by 5 bases and the J gene end by 4 bases; junction bases not matched to a gene: 10. Per the germline V gene, CDR1 is SEHNR and CDR2 is FQNEAQ (reference sequence). The CDR3 sequence is 15 residues long. The CDR3 DNA reads TGTGCCAGCAGCGACCGGGACAGTGGAACCTATGGCTACACCTTC. It specifies CASSDRDSGTYGYTF.

The CDR3 DNA reads TGCGCCAGCAGCCCTTCAGCGAACCCCACCTACAATGAGCAGTTCTTC. It specifies CASSPSANPTYNEQFF. The rearrangement links TRBV5-1 to TRBJ2-1; D ambiguous. Per the germline V gene, CDR1 is SGHRS and CDR2 is YFSETQ. This CDR3 comprises 16 residues. V lost 4 bases to trimming and J lost 2 bases, with 16 bases between them.

The V and J genes are TRBV2 and TRBJ2-1, with D possibly TRBD2 on 5 matching bases. The V end was cut by 5 bases, the J end by 4 bases, with 9 bases between. This CDR3 contains 13 residues. The germline V gene has CDR1 SNHLY and CDR2 FYNNEI. CDR3 sequence (DNA): TGTGCCAGCAGTTGGGAGATTTACAATGAGCAGTTCTTC. Its protein is CASSWEIYNEQFF.

This rearrangement joins TRBV13 to TRBJ1-2, with D unresolved. The germline V gene encodes CDR1 PRHDT and CDR2 FYEKMQ (reference sequence). CDR3 length: 14 amino acids. Trimming took off 2 bases at V and 0 bases at J, with 7 bases between the two ends. CDR3 residues: CASSLLGANYGYTF. The DNA of the CDR3 is TGTGCCAGCAGCTTACTCGGAGCTAACTATGGCTACACCTTC.

This clone occurred once. The genes are TRBV7-3 and TRBJ2-7; 7 positions agree with TRBD1. The CDR3 is 16 residues long. Trimming removed 5 bases from V and 5 bases from J; junction bases left unmatched: 15. Germline values: CDR1 SGHTA, CDR2 FQGTGA. The CDR3 sequence is CASSPSAGTASNEQYF. Here the CDR3 DNA reads TGTGCCAGCAGCCCCTCTGCCGGGACAGCCAGTAACGAGCAGTACTTC.

The chain employs TRBV30 and TRBJ2-3; the match to TRBD2 covers 7 bases. The CDR3 is made up of 13 amino acids. The junction had 6 bases not matched to a gene; V was cut back by 3 bases and J by 6 bases. Germline V CDR1 and CDR2: GTSNPN, SVGIG (reference sequence). CDR3 residues: CAWRPLADDTQYF. CDR3 nucleotides: TGTGCCTGGAGACCCCTAGCGGACGATACGCAGTATTTT. The complete variable domain, with remaining parts taken from reference TRBV30 and TRBJ2-3, reads SQTIHQWPATLVQPVGSPLSLECTVEGTSNPNLYWYRQAAGRGLQLLFYSVGIGQISSEVPQNLSASRPQDRQFILSSKKLLLSDSGFYLCAWRPLADDTQYFGPGTRLTVL.

The chain links TRBV9 to TRBJ1-2; a weak D match, TRBD1 (5 bases). This CDR3 region has 12 residues. From germline, CDR1 is SGDLS and CDR2 YYNGEE. Between the trimmed V and J ends, which lost 4 bases and 8 bases, there was a span of 12 bases. In DNA, the CDR3 is TGTGCCAGCAGCTCCCCCAGGGACGGCTACACCTTC. Translating it yields CASSSPRDGYTF.

This chain links TRBV11-3 with TRBJ1-2, with unresolved D. Germline V lookup: CDR1 SGHNT, CDR2 YENEEA. Trimming removed 2 bases from V and 5 bases from J, with 6 bases in between. This CDR3 comprises 12 residues. The CDR3 coding sequence is TGTGCCAGCAGCTTAATGGGGTATGGCTACACCTTC. Translated, it gives CASSLMGYGYTF.

The V and J genes are TRBV5-1 and TRBJ2-3, with a weak D call TRBD2 (6 bases). CDR1 and CDR2 from the germline V gene are SGHRS and YFSETQ. The length of the CDR3 is 15 residues. The germline V and J ends were trimmed by 0 bases and 2 bases, with 10 bases remaining between them. The CDR3 region has the DNA TGCGCCAGCAGCTTGGGGCCTAGCGACACAGATACGCAGTATTTT. Its protein is CASSLGPSDTDTQYF.

The CDR3 region has the DNA TGTGCCAGCAGCCAAGAGACCCAGTACTTC. Amino acids: CASSQETQYF. The rearrangement joins TRBV7-6 to TRBJ2-5, with unresolved D. The V end was cut by 5 bases, the J end by 2 bases, with 0 bases between. The CDR3 has 10 residues. CDR1 SGHVS and CDR2 FNYEAQ come from the germline V gene.

The gene calls are TRBV28 and TRBJ1-2; 7 positions match TRBD1. V lost 6 bases, J lost 5 bases, and 9 bases stayed unmatched. This CDR3 is 14 amino acids long. In germline, CDR1 is MDHEN, CDR2 SYDVKM. The CDR3, as DNA: TGTGCCAGCAGACCCCATGGGACAGCTTATGGCTACACCTTC. Protein product: CASRPHGTAYGYTF.

The chain combines TRBV6-5 with TRBJ1-1; a possible D gene is TRBD1 (5 bases). CDR3 length equals 13 residues. Between the trimmed V and J ends, which lost 3 bases and 5 bases, there was a span of 10 bases. Germline CDR1 is MNHEY and CDR2 is SVGAGI. CDR3: CASSYGARTEAFF. CDR3 bases: TGTGCCAGCAGTTATGGGGCGCGTACTGAAGCTTTCTTT.

As DNA, the CDR3 is TGTGCCACCAGCAGAGAGGACAGGGACCATGGCTACACCTTC. It specifies CATSREDRDHGYTF. The chain is built from TRBV15 and TRBJ1-2; TRBD1 agrees at 8 bases. Germline trimming cut 0 bases from V and 6 bases from J; bases unmatched to any gene: 3. The CDR3 consists of 14 residues. Germline CDR1 and CDR2: LNHNV and YYDKDF (reference sequence). The full variable domain, its missing parts supplied by reference TRBV15 and TRBJ1-2, is DAMVIQNPRYQVTQFGKPVTLSCSQTLNHNVMYWYQQKSSQAPKLLFHYYDKDFNNEADTPDNFQSRRPNTSFCFLDIRSPGLGDTAMYLCATSREDRDHGYTFGSGTRLTVV.

The V and J genes are TRBV2 and TRBJ1-1; D is unclear. V dropped 6 bases and J dropped 4 bases, with 21 bases sitting between them. The CDR3 consists of 16 residues. Germline-derived CDR1 and CDR2 are SNHLY and FYNNEI. CDR3 protein: CASSPRPERVSTEAFF. Written as DNA, the CDR3 is TGTGCCAGCAGCCCCCGCCCCGAAAGGGTGAGCACTGAAGCTTTCTTT.

The chain carries TRBV28 and TRBJ2-2, with a weak D call TRBD2 (6 bases). The CDR3 length is 13 residues. Between the trimmed V and J ends, which lost 5 bases and 7 bases, there was a span of 11 bases. Germline V gene sequence: CDR1 MDHEN, CDR2 SYDVKM. In DNA, the CDR3 is TGTGCCAGCAGTCCCCCCGGGAGCGGGGAGCTGTTTTTT. Protein sequence: CASSPPGSGELFF.

This chain joins TRBV9 and TRBJ2-1, with D uncertain. The V gene lost 0 bases and the J gene lost 6 bases, with 10 bases spanning the gap. CDR3 length: 14 amino acids. The V gene's germline CDR1 is SGDLS and CDR2 YYNGEE. CDR3 protein: CASSVDPNPNEQFF. The CDR3 coding sequence is TGTGCCAGCAGCGTAGACCCTAACCCCAATGAGCAGTTCTTC.

This rearrangement joins TRBV5-1 to TRBJ2-7, with D maybe TRBD1 (5 bases). The CDR3 is 13 amino acids. Germline loops: CDR1 SGHRS, CDR2 YFSETQ. With 0 bases removed from V and 6 bases from J, the gap between germline ends came to 10 bases. The CDR3 DNA reads TGCGCCAGCAGCTTGGTGGCCCAGGGCGAGCAGTACTTC. This translates into CASSLVAQGEQYF.